These 28 T cell receptor beta chains were all obtained from the same sample, sequenced in a study of T cell responses to AZD1222 COVID-19 vaccine. Generated by immunoSEQ multiplex PCR, the TCRdb table keeps only in-frame clones and is missing some. This repertoire shows about 74,000 clones, roughly 90% found once; its top ten account for about 2.7%. Material: peripheral blood, obtained on day 0 of AZD1222 vaccination. The receptor set was obtained from an adult in good health.

The chain employs TRBV7-6 and TRBJ2-3; tentatively, D is TRBD2 (5 bases). Germline V gives CDR1 SGHVS, CDR2 FNYEAQ. The ends were cut back, 2 bases at V and 4 bases at J, with 10 bases in the middle. This CDR3 contains 14 residues. The CDR3 region has the DNA TGTGCCAGCAGCTTACATGAGGGAGCAGATACGCAGTATTTT. Its protein is CASSLHEGADTQYF.

This sequence joins TRBV7-2 and TRBJ2-1; D call uncertain. The CDR3 length is 13 residues. Germline CDR1 and CDR2: SGHTA and FQGNSA. The germline V and J ends were trimmed by 4 bases and 10 bases, with 14 bases remaining between them. Here the CDR3 reads CASSSGFGGEQFF. The DNA for the CDR3 is TGTGCCAGCAGCTCTGGATTCGGCGGCGAGCAGTTCTTC.

The rearrangement uses TRBV19 and TRBJ2-1, with a weak D call TRBD2 (5 bases). CDR1 LNHDA and CDR2 SQIVND come from the germline V gene (reference sequence). The CDR3 length is 15 residues. V lost 5 bases and J lost 2, with 13 bases in between. CDR3 nucleotides: TGTGCCAGTAGTGTTGAGGGAATCGCCTACAATGAGCAGTTCTTC. Residues: CASSVEGIAYNEQFF.

The chain employs TRBV5-4 and TRBJ1-2; D might be TRBD1 (5 bases). In germline, CDR1 is SGHNT, CDR2 YYREEE (reference sequence). Between the trimmed V and J ends, which lost 6 bases and 8 bases, there was a span of 17 bases. The CDR3 has 13 residues. Here the CDR3 DNA reads TGTGCCAGCACCCTCTACGGGGGGTGGGGCTACACCTTC. Its translation: CASTLYGGWGYTF.

The chain joins TRBV6-5 to TRBJ1-1; D ambiguous. The germline V and J ends were trimmed by 5 bases and 5 bases, with 9 bases remaining between them. CDR3 size: 12 residues. From germline, CDR1 is MNHEY and CDR2 SVGAGI. The CDR3 loop reads CASSHPGTEAFF. In DNA, the CDR3 is TGTGCCAGCAGTCACCCGGGGACTGAAGCTTTCTTT.

The gene calls are TRBV4-3 and TRBJ1-4; D uncertain. Germline V gene data show CDR1 as LGHNA and CDR2 as YSLEER. Trimming pared 5 bases from V and 4 bases from J, leaving 17 bases between. The CDR3 runs to 16 residues. CDR3 region: CASSGGGRGFNEKLFF. CDR3 DNA: TGCGCCAGCAGCGGAGGTGGGCGCGGGTTTAATGAAAAACTGTTTTTT.

The chain has TRBV15 and TRBJ1-6; tentatively, D is TRBD1 (6 bases). The length of the CDR3 is 18 residues. V lost 0 bases to trimming and J lost 0 bases, with 12 bases between them. Germline V lookup: CDR1 LNHNV, CDR2 YYDKDF (reference sequence). This CDR3 is CATSRESRGRSYNSPLHF. Here the CDR3 DNA reads TGTGCCACCAGCAGAGAATCCAGGGGACGCTCCTATAATTCACCCCTCCACTTT.

The rearrangement links TRBV10-1 to TRBJ2-2; D gene ambiguous. Germline V gene data show CDR1 as WNHNN and CDR2 as SYGVQD (reference sequence). The CDR3 covers 13 residues. V was pared by 0 bases and J by 6 bases, with 5 bases between. CDR3 sequence: CASSESLAGELFF. For the CDR3, the DNA is TGCGCCAGCAGTGAGTCGTTAGCCGGGGAGCTGTTTTTT.

This clone was recorded once. This chain connects TRBV7-2 to TRBJ1-4, with D perhaps TRBD1 (6 bases). The CDR3 is made up of 15 amino acids. Trimming took off 1 base at V and 2 bases at J, with 8 bases between the two ends. CDR1 and CDR2 from the germline V gene are SGHTA and FQGNSA. The CDR3 sequence: CASSLGTGTNEKLFF. The CDR3 DNA follows: TGTGCCAGCAGCTTAGGTACAGGGACTAATGAAAAACTGTTTTTT.

The chain is built from TRBV2 and TRBJ2-6; 9 bases agree with TRBD1. There are 18 residues in the CDR3. Germline trimming cut 8 bases from V and 3 bases from J; bases unmatched to any gene: 14. Germline CDR1 SNHLY, CDR2 FYNNEI. CDR3 sequence reads: CASGGDRVLSGGANVLTF. The CDR3, as DNA: TGTGCCAGCGGCGGGGACAGGGTCTTGTCAGGTGGGGCCAACGTCCTGACTTTC.

The chain is built from TRBV7-9 and TRBJ1-1; TRBD1 aligns across 12 bases. The V and J ends lost 5 bases and 10 bases, in that order; junction bases with no gene match: 11. The CDR3 extends over 15 amino acids. Germline V gives CDR1 SEHNR, CDR2 FQNEAQ (reference sequence). CDR3 nucleotide sequence: TGTGCCAGCAGCCAGCCGGGACAGGGGGCTGGGATAGCTTTCTTT. It encodes CASSQPGQGAGIAFF.

The V gene is TRBV5-1, the J gene TRBJ1-4, with D possibly TRBD1 on 6 matching bases. V lost 5 bases and J 8 bases, leaving 19 bases between the germline ends. The CDR3 is 15 amino acids. CDR1 is SGHRS, CDR2 YFSETQ, per germline. Here the CDR3 DNA reads TGCGCCAGCAGTTCGCAGTCAGGGGCGCACGAAAAACTGTTTTTT. Protein: CASSSQSGAHEKLFF.

The rearrangement uses TRBV29-1 and TRBJ1-1; TRBD1 agrees at 7 bases. The germline V gene has CDR1 SQVTM and CDR2 ANQGSEA. CDR3 length: 12 amino acids. The V gene end was trimmed by 5 bases and the J gene end by 3 bases; junction bases not matched to a gene: 3. The DNA of the CDR3 is TGCAGCGTTCCAACAGGGGACACTGAAGCTTTCTTT. Amino acids: CSVPTGDTEAFF.

This clone was recorded only once. The V gene is TRBV5-1, the J gene TRBJ2-1; 13 bases are a match to TRBD2. Trimming took 6 bases from V and 8 from J; bases not matched to a gene: 11. The CDR3 runs to 16 residues. Per germline, CDR1 SGHRS and CDR2 YFSETQ. The CDR3: CASIKSGTSGADEQFF. DNA for the CDR3: TGCGCCAGCATTAAATCCGGGACTAGCGGGGCGGATGAGCAGTTCTTC.

This chain links TRBV15 with TRBJ1-1; D remains ambiguous. V lost 0 bases, J lost 0 bases, and 11 bases lay in between. This CDR3 spans 16 amino acids. Germline V gene data show CDR1 as LNHNV and CDR2 as YYDKDF (reference sequence). The CDR3 DNA reads as TGTGCCACCAGCAGAGATCTGGTTACGTTGAACACTGAAGCTTTCTTT. Residues: CATSRDLVTLNTEAFF.

This rearrangement joins TRBV28 to TRBJ1-5, with D unresolved. Germline assignment: CDR1 MDHEN and CDR2 SYDVKM. V shed 6 bases and J shed 2 bases, with 14 bases lying between them. The CDR3 has 15 residues. CDR3 in amino acids: CASREGLAGNQPQHF. CDR3 sequence (DNA): TGTGCCAGCAGGGAAGGACTAGCTGGCAATCAGCCCCAGCATTTT.

As concerns this clone: At the DNA level, this CDR3 is encoded by other sequences in the same sample as well. J is TRBJ1-4 and V is TRBV20-1, with D hard to call. Per the germline V gene, CDR1 is DFQATT and CDR2 is SNEGSKA (reference sequence). This CDR3 is 11 amino acids long. The V gene lost 3 bases and the J gene lost 2 bases, with 1 base spanning the gap. The CDR3 nucleotides read TGCAGTGCTAGGACTAATGAAAAACTGTTTTTT. Translating it yields CSARTNEKLFF.

J is TRBJ2-1 and V is TRBV24-1, with D perhaps being TRBD1 or TRBD2 (5 bases each). CDR1 KGHDR and CDR2 SFDVKD come from the germline V gene. The length of the CDR3 is 13 residues. V was clipped by 8 bases and J by 4 bases, with 11 bases between them. DNA for the CDR3: TGTGCCACCACTGGGACGGGTTACAATGAGCAGTTCTTC. Amino acids: CATTGTGYNEQFF.

The chain recombines TRBV30 with TRBJ2-5; 10 positions agree with TRBD1. Germline CDR1 reads GTSNPN; CDR2 reads SVGIG (reference sequence). After removal of 3 bases from V and 5 bases from J, the junction contained 3 bases not matched to a gene. The CDR3 is 13 amino acids. The CDR3 coding sequence is TGTGCCTGGAGCTCGGACAGGGGGGAGACCCAGTACTTC. Amino acid sequence: CAWSSDRGETQYF.

The V call is TRBV19, the J call TRBJ1-4, with 9 bases that match TRBD1. The CDR3 sequence is 16 residues long. With V trimmed by 4 bases and J by 8 bases, 11 bases remained unmatched. The germline gives CDR1 LNHDA, CDR2 SQIVND (reference sequence). This CDR3 reads CASSNLGQGAPEKLFF. CDR3 in DNA: TGTGCCAGTAGTAACCTGGGACAGGGCGCTCCCGAAAAACTGTTTTTT.

The J gene is TRBJ1-4, the V gene TRBV4-1; possibly TRBD1 for D (5 bases). Per the germline V gene, CDR1 is MGHRA and CDR2 is YSYEKL. The CDR3 consists of 15 residues. Between the trimmed V and J ends, which lost 1 base and 12 bases, there was a span of 18 bases. DNA for the CDR3: TGCGCCAGCAGCCAAGTGAGGGTACGGTGGGACGAACTGTTTTTT. Protein sequence: CASSQVRVRWDELFF.

The chain has TRBV9 and TRBJ2-2; possible D gene TRBD1, 6 bases. Germline V CDR1 and CDR2: SGDLS, YYNGEE. V was trimmed by 4 bases and J by 6 bases, leaving 16 bases between them. The CDR3 sequence is 15 residues long. CDR3: CASSHQQGPAGELFF. CDR3 DNA: TGTGCCAGCAGCCACCAACAGGGACCCGCCGGGGAGCTGTTTTTT.

This clone occurred once. V is TRBV29-1 and J is TRBJ1-5, with TRBD1 matching 7 bases. Unmatched junction bases numbered 3, after V lost 5 bases and J lost 2 bases. This CDR3 region has 13 residues. CDR1 SQVTM and CDR2 ANQGSEA come from the germline V gene. The CDR3 region is CSVQGVGNQPQHF. CDR3 bases: TGCAGCGTTCAGGGGGTCGGCAATCAGCCCCAGCATTTT.

The V and J genes are TRBV7-8 and TRBJ2-7, with 10 positions matching TRBD2. The CDR3 length is 16 residues. Unmatched junction bases numbered 7, after V lost 3 bases and J lost 2 bases. The germline V gene encodes CDR1 SGHVS and CDR2 FQNEAQ. The CDR3 is CASSFATSGAPYEQYF. The CDR3 DNA sequence: TGTGCCAGCAGCTTTGCTACTAGCGGGGCCCCCTACGAGCAGTACTTC.

J is TRBJ1-2 and V is TRBV5-4; D uncertain. V was cut by 0 bases and J by 7 bases, with 13 bases left in between. The CDR3 is made up of 14 amino acids. Germline lookup yields CDR1 SGHNT and CDR2 YYREEE (reference sequence). The DNA for the CDR3 is TGTGCCAGCAGCTTGGATCCAGGAACTAGTGGCTACACCTTC. Residues: CASSLDPGTSGYTF.

This chain links TRBV5-4 with TRBJ2-5, with a tentative D call TRBD1 (5 bases). The germline V and J ends were trimmed by 0 bases and 3 bases, with 9 bases remaining between them. The CDR3 covers 14 residues. Germline V gene data show CDR1 as SGHNT and CDR2 as YYREEE (reference sequence). CDR3 nucleotides: TGTGCCAGCAGCTTGGCCGCAGGGAAAGAGACCCAGTACTTC. As protein: CASSLAAGKETQYF.

This chain uses TRBV18 with TRBJ1-6, with D possibly being TRBD1 (6 bases). This CDR3 region has 14 residues. Trimming pared 3 bases from V and 8 bases from J, leaving 11 bases between. The germline gives CDR1 KGHSH, CDR2 LQKENI. The CDR3 loop is CASSPTGIHSPLHF. DNA of the CDR3: TGTGCCAGCTCACCCACAGGGATTCATTCACCCCTCCACTTT.

This rearrangement joins TRBV9 to TRBJ1-5; possibly TRBD1 for D (5 bases). The V and J ends lost 3 bases and 0 bases respectively, with 10 bases between them. This CDR3 is 15 amino acids long. Looked up from germline, CDR1 is SGDLS and CDR2 is YYNGEE. CDR3 loop: CASSEAGNSNQPQHF. CDR3 DNA: TGTGCCAGCAGCGAGGCAGGGAATAGCAATCAGCCCCAGCATTTT.